This T cell receptor beta chain is drawn from a study of T cell responses to AZD1222 COVID-19 vaccine. General study points: White British people made up most donors, females outnumbered males, and clonal diversity was possibly underestimated. Unmutated variant regions are reportedly targeted by nearly half of spike-specific TCRs. Rises in breadth and depth of Spike-specific TCRs came after two AZD1222 doses.

Assay used: immunoSEQ multiplex PCR; TCRdb lists only in-frame clones, some missing. The data contain fewer than 150,000 clones, under 90% of them singletons. Comments on this clone: As yet, its antigen is unknown.

CDR3 size: 14 residues. Trimming shortened V by 0 bases and J by 7 bases, and 12 bases separated the two germline ends. Germline-derived CDR1 and CDR2 are MRHNA and SNTAGT. The sequence was collected from an adult in good health. The source material was peripheral blood, sampled on day 0 of AZD1222 vaccination. This sequence joins TRBV6-4 and TRBJ1-1; D gene ambiguous. The CDR3, as DNA: TGTGCCAGCAGTGACTCCCCTTATATCGGTGAAGCTTTCTTT. Translating gives CASSDSPYIGEAFF.